Presented here are 9 T cell receptor beta chains from one specimen sequenced in a study of cytomegalovirus exposure and HLA in healthy donors. The PCR was carried out with 60 Vbeta primers and 13 Jbeta primers. Some clones are missing from TCRdb's copy, which holds only in-frame ones; the method was immunoSEQ multiplex PCR. The top ten clones hold around 3% of a sample with 200,000 to 250,000 clones, about 70% of them seen once. The sequencing sample was made of PBMCs. The source of these receptors is a man aged 35 to 55 in good health and CMV-seropositive.

The chain recombines TRBV28 with TRBJ1-3; 8 bases agree with TRBD1. Unmatched junction bases numbered 9, after V lost 6 bases and J lost 2 bases. CDR3 length: 16 amino acids. Germline V gene lookup returns CDR1 MDHEN and CDR2 SYDVKM. The CDR3 bases are TGTGCCAGCAGCCACGGACAGGGCCCCGCTGGAAACACCATATATTTT. This translates into CASSHGQGPAGNTIYF.

In nucleotides, the CDR3 is TGTGCCAGCAGCTTTACCGACAGTGAATATGGCTACACCTTC. This codes for CASSFTDSEYGYTF. The V gene is TRBV13, the J gene TRBJ1-2; D possibly corresponds to TRBD1 (5 bases). This CDR3 contains 14 residues. Germline loops: CDR1 PRHDT, CDR2 FYEKMQ (reference sequence). V lost 3 bases to trimming and J lost 5 bases, with 13 bases between them.

V is TRBV4-1 and J is TRBJ2-2; 7 bases map to TRBD2. V was pared by 3 bases and J by 5 bases, with 6 bases of the junction left unmatched. The germline V gene has CDR1 MGHRA and CDR2 YSYEKL. The CDR3 consists of 15 residues. The CDR3, as DNA: TGCGCCAGCAGCCACAGCGGGGCCGGGACCGGGGAGCTGTTTTTT. This sequence encodes CASSHSGAGTGELFF.

Only a few counts were recorded for this clone. This chain joins TRBV7-8 and TRBJ2-3; 9 bases line up with TRBD2. The length of the CDR3 is 17 residues. Looked up from germline, CDR1 is SGHVS and CDR2 is FQNEAQ. Losses at the gene ends were 3 bases for V and 2 bases for J; bases not matched to a gene: 9. The CDR3 bases are TGTGCCAGCAGCTTGGACGCGGGGGGGACTAACACAGATACGCAGTATTTT. It specifies CASSLDAGGTNTDTQYF.

The chain combines TRBV11-2 with TRBJ1-3, with 7 nucleotides matching TRBD1. Germline V lookup: CDR1 SGHAT, CDR2 FQNNGV. The CDR3 has 16 amino acids. J gave up 2 bases and V 1 base, and 5 bases lay outside the gene matches. The CDR3 spells CASSLAGTGAGNTIYF. The CDR3, as DNA: TGTGCCAGCAGCTTAGCGGGAACAGGGGCTGGAAACACCATATATTTT.

The rearrangement uses TRBV15 and TRBJ2-3; a possible D gene is TRBD1 (5 bases). Trimming removed 0 bases from V and 3 bases from J, with 10 bases in between. This CDR3 is built from 15 residues. In germline, CDR1 is LNHNV, CDR2 YYDKDF (reference sequence). CDR3 bases: TGTGCCACCAGCAGAGAGAACAGGAATACAGATACGCAGTATTTT. It translates to CATSRENRNTDTQYF.

The CDR3 sequence is CASSVVRDRRNTEAFF. As DNA, the CDR3 is TGTGCCAGCAGCGTAGTAAGGGACAGGAGGAACACTGAAGCTTTCTTT. The chain combines TRBV9 with TRBJ1-1; 8 bases match TRBD1. The germline CDR1 and CDR2 sequences are SGDLS and YYNGEE. Trimming took 0 bases from V and 1 from J; bases not matched to a gene: 5. The CDR3 covers 16 residues.

The rearrangement uses TRBV27 and TRBJ1-2; a possible D gene is TRBD1 (5 bases). This CDR3 contains 13 residues. Germline V CDR1 and CDR2: MNHEY, SMNVEV (reference sequence). V lost 2 bases to trimming and J lost 3 bases, with 7 bases between them. The CDR3 loop is CASSLTGYYGYTF. CDR3 coding DNA: TGTGCCAGCAGTTTAACAGGATACTATGGCTACACCTTC.

This clone was observed a few times. The rearrangement uses TRBV28 and TRBJ1-4, with D hard to call. The CDR3 totals 13 residues. Germline CDR1 is MDHEN and CDR2 is SYDVKM. V shed 3 bases and J shed 6 bases, with 8 bases lying between them. As DNA, the CDR3 is TGTGCCAGCAGTTTGAGCCCGGATGAAAAACTGTTTTTT. This codes for CASSLSPDEKLFF. Using reference TRBV28 and TRBJ1-4 for the parts outside the CDR3, the full variable domain is DVKVTQSSRYLVKRTGEKVFLECVQDMDHENMFWYRQDPGLGLRLIYFSYDVKMKEKGDIPEGYSVSREKKERFSLILESASTNQTSMYLCASSLSPDEKLFFGSGTQLSVL.